The clone carrying this T cell receptor beta chain was seen only a few times. Its cognate antigen is unknown. This entry is derived from a study of T cells in Graves' hyperthyroidism and ophthalmopathy. Graves' hyperthyroidism qualified as stable when ophthalmopathy did not progress within 18 months. CDR3 length equals 14 residues. Trimming took off 2 bases at V and 8 bases at J, with 15 bases between the two ends. The germline V gene has CDR1 GTSNPN and CDR2 SVGIG (reference sequence). Amplified TCR beta CDR3 regions came from RNA transcripts. Using the HTBI primer set, a first-round RT-PCR was run on the TCR CDR3. TCRdb reprocessed the multiplex PCR reads with MiXCR, giving one entry per CDR3 protein. The repertoire holds a few hundred thousand distinct CDR3 sequences, 40% to 55% seen once, with around 7.7% in the top ten. Study-wide results and limits: A model of 13 V-J pairs discriminated ophthalmopathy from stable hyperthyroidism.

The sequence was obtained from a young woman with Graves' hyperthyroidism. V gene TRBV30 combines with J gene TRBJ1-4; unclear D gene. The sample consisted of peripheral blood or thyroid tissue (not recorded which). The CDR3 loop is CAWSLATLGEKLFF. CDR3 in DNA: TGTGCCTGGAGTTTGGCCACCCTCGGGGAAAAACTGTTTTTT. The full variable domain, completed using reference TRBV30 and TRBJ1-4, is SQTIHQWPATLVQPVGSPLSLECTVEGTSNPNLYWYRQAAGRGLQLLFYSVGIGQISSEVPQNLSASRPQDRQFILSSKKLLLSDSGFYLCAWSLATLGEKLFFGSGTQLSVL.